These 32 T cell receptor beta chains were sequenced from one sample in a study of beta chain features in type 1 diabetes. All of the isolated RNA was reverse transcribed, so expressed TCRB transcripts were sequenced. Using immunoSEQ multiplex PCR, the repertoire was profiled, and TCRdb retains in-frame clones only, with some absent. The data show over 120,000 clones, about 8.7% seen once. What was sequenced was central memory CD4+ T cells from blood. The receptor source for this set is a man in his late teens or twenties in good health.

The rearrangement joins TRBV7-8 to TRBJ2-5, with D perhaps TRBD1 (5 bases). The CDR3 runs 12 residues. V lost 7 bases, J lost 3 bases, and 9 bases lay in between. The germline V gene encodes CDR1 SGHVS and CDR2 FQNEAQ. The CDR3 coding sequence is TGTGCCAGCAACCGACAGAAAGAGACCCAGTACTTC. Encoded protein: CASNRQKETQYF.

V and J are TRBV11-2 and TRBJ2-5, with 8 bases aligning to TRBD2. Germline CDR1 and CDR2: SGHAT and FQNNGV. The CDR3 extends over 12 amino acids. With 4 bases clipped from V and 7 bases from J, the junction kept 2 bases outside the gene matches. CDR3 loop: CASSSRGGTQYF. The DNA for the CDR3 is TGTGCCAGCAGCTCCCGGGGGGGGACCCAGTACTTC.

This clone was found many times. The rearrangement links TRBV7-2 to TRBJ2-5; 8 positions agree with TRBD2. Germline values: CDR1 SGHTA, CDR2 FQGNSA. V lost 2 bases to trimming and J lost 5 bases; unmatched junction nucleotides: 10. This CDR3 has 16 amino acids. The CDR3 loop reads CASSLNAGGSSETQYF. As DNA, the CDR3 is TGTGCCAGCAGCTTAAACGCGGGGGGATCAAGCGAGACCCAGTACTTC.

This clone was seen a handful of times. The chain combines TRBV28 with TRBJ1-6; D is unresolved. There are 15 residues in the CDR3. Trimming left V 3 bases short and J 0 bases short, with 6 bases between. CDR1 is MDHEN and CDR2 is SYDVKM in the germline V gene. The CDR3 loop reads CASSFGGSYNSPLHF. The CDR3 DNA follows: TGTGCCAGCAGTTTTGGAGGCTCCTATAATTCACCCCTCCACTTT.

J is TRBJ1-5 and V is TRBV19; D uncertain. The CDR3 has 12 residues. Trimming removed 3 bases from V and 7 bases from J, with 7 bases in between. The germline CDR1 and CDR2 sequences are LNHDA and SQIVND (reference sequence). Here the CDR3 reads CASSILRQPQHF. The CDR3 DNA is TGTGCCAGTAGTATCCTGAGGCAGCCCCAGCATTTT. Complete variable domain (other parts from reference TRBV19 and TRBJ1-5): DGGITQSPKYLFRKEGQNVTLSCEQNLNHDAMYWYRQDPGQGLRLIYYSQIVNDFQKGDIAEGYSVSREKKESFPLTVTSAQKNPTAFYLCASSILRQPQHFGDGTRLSIL.

This chain uses TRBV4-3 with TRBJ2-7; the match to TRBD2 covers 10 bases. Trimming took 0 bases from V and 3 from J; bases not matched to a gene: 5. Germline assignment: CDR1 LGHNA and CDR2 YSLEER. CDR3 length: 16 amino acids. The CDR3: CASSQERTSGNYEQYF. The CDR3, as DNA: TGCGCCAGCAGCCAAGAACGGACTAGCGGCAACTACGAGCAGTACTTC.

The rearrangement links TRBV7-9 to TRBJ2-1, with TRBD1 matching over 9 bases. Germline-derived CDR1 and CDR2 are SEHNR and FQNEAQ (reference sequence). The J segment lost 5 bases and the V segment lost 1 base, leaving 3 bases of the junction unmatched. This CDR3 region has 15 residues. CDR3 coding DNA: TGTGCCAGCAGCTTAGAGGGACAGGGCAACAATGAGCAGTTCTTC. Its protein product is CASSLEGQGNNEQFF.

The CDR3 is CAWSLGKGDGYTF. The CDR3, as DNA: TGTGCCTGGAGTCTGGGAAAGGGAGATGGCTACACCTTC. This chain connects TRBV30 to TRBJ1-2, with no clear D. Germline CDR1 reads GTSNPN; CDR2 reads SVGIG (reference sequence). Trimming removed 2 bases from V and 6 bases from J, with 13 bases in between. The CDR3 consists of 13 residues. The variable domain in full, with the rest retrieved from reference TRBV30 and TRBJ1-2, is SQTIHQWPATLVQPVGSPLSLECTVEGTSNPNLYWYRQAAGRGLQLLFYSVGIGQISSEVPQNLSASRPQDRQFILSSKKLLLSDSGFYLCAWSLGKGDGYTFGSGTRLTVV.

This chain joins TRBV5-4 and TRBJ2-5, with 10 bases identical to TRBD1. The CDR3 has 14 residues. The V and J ends lost 4 bases and 5 bases, in that order; junction bases with no gene match: 5. Germline CDR1 SGHNT, CDR2 YYREEE (reference sequence). The DNA of the CDR3 is TGTGCCAGCAGCAGACAGGGGGCTGCCGAGACCCAGTACTTC. Protein sequence: CASSRQGAAETQYF.

J is TRBJ1-2 and V is TRBV11-2; 7 bases agree with TRBD1. This CDR3 is built from 15 residues. V lost 4 bases to trimming and J lost 5 bases; unmatched junction nucleotides: 10. Germline values: CDR1 SGHAT, CDR2 FQNNGV. The CDR3 sequence: CASSSLKGARYGYTF. CDR3 nucleotide sequence: TGTGCCAGCAGCTCACTTAAGGGGGCGCGATATGGCTACACCTTC.

Only a few counts were recorded for this clone. The germline gene is not matched at one end of the junction; a read error may be the cause. The chain employs TRBV9 and TRBJ2-1; D is uncertain. CDR1 and CDR2 (germline): SGDLS, YYNGEE. The CDR3 is 11 amino acids. CDR3 in DNA: TGTGCCAGCAGCGTAGGCGACATTCCAGTCTTC. This codes for CASSVGDIPVF.

The genes are TRBV4-2 and TRBJ1-1; D is possibly TRBD1 (6 bases). The CDR3 has 15 amino acids. The V and J ends lost 0 bases and 5 bases respectively, with 13 bases between them. Germline loops: CDR1 LGHNA, CDR2 YNFKEQ. CDR3 in amino acids: CASSQDRRGWTEAFF. DNA for the CDR3: TGTGCCAGCAGCCAAGACCGCAGGGGATGGACTGAAGCTTTCTTT.

The rearrangement joins TRBV7-2 to TRBJ2-3; no definite D call. There are 13 residues in the CDR3. Germline assignment: CDR1 SGHTA and CDR2 FQGNSA. Deletions cut 11 bases from V and 5 bases from J, with 17 bases between. This chain's CDR3 is CASSLERLDTQYF. CDR3 nucleotide sequence: TGTGCCTCCAGCTTGGAGCGACTAGATACGCAGTATTTT.

This chain connects TRBV7-8 to TRBJ1-5; no reliable D call. CDR3 size: 15 residues. The V end lost 2 bases, the J end lost 3 bases, and 11 bases lay between the germline ends. Germline values: CDR1 SGHVS, CDR2 FQNEAQ. The CDR3 loop reads CASSLYRVANQPQHF. The DNA of the CDR3 is TGTGCCAGCAGCTTATACAGAGTTGCCAATCAGCCCCAGCATTTT.

This clone was observed a handful of times. This sequence joins TRBV30 and TRBJ2-5, with D hard to call. Germline V CDR1 and CDR2: GTSNPN, SVGIG (reference sequence). Trimming removed 2 bases from V and 5 bases from J, with 12 bases in between. CDR3 length: 13 amino acids. CDR3 sequence reads: CAWSSRPTETQYF. The CDR3 bases are TGTGCCTGGAGTTCTAGGCCCACGGAGACCCAGTACTTC.

The V and J genes are TRBV2 and TRBJ1-2, with D perhaps TRBD1 (5 bases). The V and J ends lost 3 bases and 5 bases respectively, with 13 bases between them. CDR3 length: 14 residues. Germline V gene sequence: CDR1 SNHLY, CDR2 FYNNEI. CDR3 loop: CASSEGGTYYGYTF. CDR3 bases: TGTGCCAGCAGTGAGGGAGGGACGTATTATGGCTACACCTTC.

V is TRBV28 and J is TRBJ2-7, with 8 bases lining up with TRBD2. Germline lookup yields CDR1 MDHEN and CDR2 SYDVKM. The CDR3 is 13 amino acids. Losses at the gene ends were 6 bases for V and 4 bases for J; bases not matched to a gene: 5. The CDR3 region has the DNA TGTGCCAGCAGGGGACTAGATACTTACGAGCAGTACTTC. It translates to CASRGLDTYEQYF.

About this clone itself: A junction end diverges from the germline sequence, so it may reflect a read error. The rearrangement uses TRBV7-2 and TRBJ2-1; perhaps TRBD1 as D (5 bases). Germline lookup yields CDR1 SGHTA and CDR2 FQGNSA. The CDR3 spans 13 residues. CDR3 region: CASSRDSHNKQFF. The CDR3 DNA reads as TGTGCCAGCAGCCGAGACAGCCACAATAAGCAGTTCTTC.

In regard to this clone: The sample holds other DNA sequences that translate to the same CDR3. CDR3 in amino acids: CASSFGGVGTGELFF. The CDR3 nucleotides are TGTGCCAGCAGCTTCGGCGGGGTCGGTACCGGGGAGCTGTTTTTT. V is TRBV5-4 and J is TRBJ2-2; maybe TRBD2 (6 bases). The germline V gene encodes CDR1 SGHNT and CDR2 YYREEE (reference sequence). V was pared by 2 bases and J by 5 bases, with 13 bases between. The CDR3 sequence is 15 residues long.

The chain couples TRBV28 to TRBJ2-7, with TRBD2 as a possible D gene (6 bases). V was pared by 8 bases and J by 2 bases, with 16 bases between. The germline V gene has CDR1 MDHEN and CDR2 SYDVKM. The length of the CDR3 is 14 residues. CDR3 protein: CASGGERGTYEQYF. The CDR3 DNA reads as TGTGCCAGCGGCGGGGAGAGAGGAACCTACGAGCAGTACTTC.

V is TRBV7-7 and J is TRBJ2-7; D is possibly TRBD2 (5 bases). The CDR3 has 12 amino acids. The germline V and J ends were trimmed by 5 bases and 3 bases, with 8 bases remaining between them. The germline V gene has CDR1 SSHAT and CDR2 FNYEAQ (reference sequence). The CDR3 region has the DNA TGTGCCAGCAGCCAACGGGACTACGAGCAGTACTTC. Amino acid sequence: CASSQRDYEQYF.

In its sample, this clone was seen a few times. The gene calls are TRBV2 and TRBJ2-3, with TRBD2 identical over 12 bases. After removal of 3 bases from V and 5 bases from J, the junction contained 6 bases not matched to a gene. The CDR3 runs 16 residues. CDR1 is SNHLY and CDR2 is FYNNEI in the germline V gene. CDR3 sequence (DNA): TGTGCCAGCAGTGAGGCTAGCGGGGGGGCTGTAGATACGCAGTATTTT. Translating it yields CASSEASGGAVDTQYF. Supplemented by reference TRBV2 and TRBJ2-3, the full variable domain reads EPEVTQTPSHQVTQMGQEVILRCVPISNHLYFYWYRQILGQKVEFLVSFYNNEISEKSEIFDDQFSVERPDGSNFTLKIRSTKLEDSAMYFCASSEASGGAVDTQYFGPGTRLTVL.

Only a few counts were recorded for this clone. The chain joins TRBV5-1 to TRBJ2-1; 7 bases are shared with TRBD1. The CDR3 runs 12 residues. J lost 12 bases, V lost 3 bases, and 6 bases had no gene match. Germline CDR1 is SGHRS and CDR2 is YFSETQ. The CDR3 bases are TGCGCCAGCAGCTGGGACAGCCTAGGGCAGTTCTTC. This encodes CASSWDSLGQFF. The whole variable domain, filled in from reference TRBV5-1 and TRBJ2-1, reads KAGVTQTPRYLIKTRGQQVTLSCSPISGHRSVSWYQQTPGQGLQFLFEYFSETQRNKGNFPGRFSGRQFSNSRSEMNVSTLELGDSALYLCASSWDSLGQFFGPGTRLTVL.

The rearrangement links TRBV4-2 to TRBJ2-3; 12 positions match TRBD2. Germline values: CDR1 LGHNA, CDR2 YNFKEQ. This CDR3 region has 16 residues. V was clipped by 1 base and J by 2 bases; unmatched bases: 1. The CDR3 region is CASSQASGGATDTQYF. The CDR3 DNA reads as TGTGCCAGCAGCCAAGCTAGCGGGGGGGCCACAGATACGCAGTATTTT.

This clone was seen more than once but under ten times. The chain joins TRBV9 to TRBJ1-1; D possibly corresponds to TRBD1 (5 bases). The CDR3 sequence is 13 residues long. The V gene's germline CDR1 is SGDLS and CDR2 YYNGEE. V dropped 4 bases and J dropped 1 base, with 8 bases sitting between them. CDR3: CASSPTGNTEAFF. The CDR3 bases are TGTGCCAGCAGCCCCACAGGGAACACTGAAGCTTTCTTT. Looking up the rest from reference TRBV9 and TRBJ1-1 gives the full variable domain: DSGVTQTPKHLITATGQRVTLRCSPRSGDLSVYWYQQSLDQGLQFLIQYYNGEERAKGNILERFSAQQFPDLHSELNLSSLELGDSALYFCASSPTGNTEAFFGQGTRLTVV.

This clone was observed a handful of times. This chain uses TRBV6-1 with TRBJ2-2, with TRBD2 identical over 14 bases. V gave up 4 bases and J gave up 0 bases; unmatched junction bases: 7. The germline CDR1 and CDR2 sequences are MNHNS and SASEGT. There are 19 residues in the CDR3. The CDR3 DNA reads as TGTGCCAGCAGTGGGAGACTAGCGGGGGGGACAACGAACACCGGGGAGCTGTTTTTT. Encoded protein: CASSGRLAGGTTNTGELFF.

There are a few counts of this clone. A single base separates this from a much larger clone, so it may be a read error. The chain employs TRBV9 and TRBJ2-3; 12 nucleotides line up with TRBD2. V lost 3 bases and J lost 1; bases outside the gene matches: 0. The CDR3 is 15 amino acids. Germline loops: CDR1 SGDLS, CDR2 YYNGEE. The CDR3 sequence is CASSGLAGGTDTQYF. CDR3 DNA sequence: TGTGCCAGCAGCGGACTAGCGGGGGGCACAGATACGCAGTATTTT. Supplemented by reference TRBV9 and TRBJ2-3, the full variable domain reads DSGVTQTPKHLITATGQRVTLRCSPRSGDLSVYWYQQSLDQGLQFLIQYYNGEERAKGNILERFSAQQFPDLHSELNLSSLELGDSALYFCASSGLAGGTDTQYFGPGTRLTVL.

This clone was counted between two and nine times. The rearrangement links TRBV7-2 to TRBJ1-5; maybe TRBD1 (5 bases). CDR1 is SGHTA and CDR2 is FQGNSA in the germline V gene. The CDR3 is 16 amino acids. Trimming cost V 4 bases and J 2 bases, with 15 bases left between them. This chain's CDR3 is CASSSNFGGGNQPQHF. The CDR3 DNA follows: TGTGCCAGCAGCTCAAACTTCGGGGGGGGCAATCAGCCCCAGCATTTT.

This clone was found a few times. V usage is TRBV19 and J usage is TRBJ2-1; no reliable D call. This CDR3 has 16 residues. Germline CDR1 reads LNHDA; CDR2 reads SQIVND (reference sequence). V shed 3 bases and J shed 0 bases, with 12 bases lying between them. The CDR3 reads CASSIATLSSYNEQFF. The CDR3 DNA reads as TGTGCCAGTAGTATTGCCACCTTGAGCTCCTACAATGAGCAGTTCTTC.

The chain recombines TRBV4-3 with TRBJ2-1; D ambiguous. Trimming shortened V by 1 base and J by 7 bases, and 8 bases separated the two germline ends. Germline CDR1 reads LGHNA; CDR2 reads YSLEER. The CDR3 has 13 residues. CDR3 in amino acids: CASSQGQINEQFF. For the CDR3, the DNA is TGCGCCAGCAGCCAAGGGCAGATTAATGAGCAGTTCTTC.

The sample holds many counts of this clone. This chain connects TRBV18 to TRBJ1-1; maybe TRBD1 (5 bases). The V gene lost 3 bases and the J gene lost 5 bases, with 13 bases spanning the gap. Germline CDR1 is KGHSH and CDR2 is LQKENI. The CDR3 sequence is 14 residues long. The CDR3 protein is CASSPTQARTEAFF. CDR3 nucleotides: TGTGCCAGCTCACCGACACAGGCGAGGACTGAAGCTTTCTTT.

The chain employs TRBV7-2 and TRBJ1-2; no reliable D call. Trimming removed 5 bases at V and 4 bases at J, with 14 bases between. The V gene's germline CDR1 is SGHTA and CDR2 FQGNSA. The CDR3 covers 14 residues. CDR3 residues: CASSTIFRGYGYTF. The CDR3 DNA reads TGTGCCAGCAGCACGATCTTTCGGGGCTATGGCTACACCTTC.